This TCR beta chain appears in the sequencing data of a study of T-cell reconstitution after alpha-beta-depleted transplantation in children. General observations from the study: Newly produced T cells mostly provided counts and TCRbeta diversity after one year, as hyperexpanded clones declined. After transplant, high TCRbeta diversity at day 60 in some patients arose from surviving recipient T cells and thymic progenitors. There were reportedly several hundred expanded graft clones from which alpha-beta T cells came about two months after transplant.

With respect to this clonotype: Its specificity is not known.

Unique molecular identifiers were used to barcode this TCRbeta library. TCRdb ran MiXCR on the PCR reads and lists one entry per CDR3 protein. This table has around 490,000 distinct CDR3 sequences, 9.5% to 12% appearing once. The CDR3 extends over 12 amino acids. Trimming removed 0 bases at V and 8 bases at J, with 8 bases between. Germline V gene sequence: CDR1 ENHRY, CDR2 SYGVKD. Sequenced material: PBMCs, mostly from graft donor cells, taken 180 days after TCRalphabeta/CD19-depleted stem cell transplant. The V and J genes are TRBV10-3 and TRBJ2-7, with D possibly being TRBD1 or TRBD2 (5 bases each). This TCR was recovered from a female patient aged 2 to 10 who had a stem cell transplant for aplastic anemia, so the T cells may come from the graft donor. CDR3 amino acids: CAISESEGQQYF. The CDR3 region has the DNA TGTGCCATCAGTGAGTCTGAGGGACAGCAGTACTTC.